This T cell receptor (beta chain) was sequenced during a study of shared clonotypes between healthy human individuals (TCRdb year 2020). Regarding the complete study: The cohort included a few men and a couple of women between 18 and 49 years of age. For each donor, CD4 naive and CD4 memory were each run on three plates, CD8 naive on two plates, and CD8 memory on one plate. Blood TCR repertoires of a handful of healthy adults were deeply sequenced to estimate repertoire size and the extent of clonotype sharing between individuals. To increase sequencing depth and limit assay-specific biases, different laboratories used diverse techniques to prepare libraries and sequence TCR repertoires. Each donor's leukapheresis produced roughly between roughly 0.85 and 10 billion PBMCs. Study-level results and caveats: Sharing across a handful of donors was observed for approximately 4.6% of naive CD4, 3.5% of naive CD8, 2% to 2.5% of memory CD4, and about 0.39% of memory CD8 clonotypes. Naive subsets generally had larger estimated clonotype richness than memory subsets did. Because the study included only a small number of donors, the genetic and exposure-history diversity represented was limited. Based on pairwise subsampling, the degree of clonotype sharing among donors was expected to be affected by sequencing depth. Rarefaction of sorted-subset datasets indicated incomplete sequencing despite the large sequencing depth. Clonotypes shared by all four sorted-subset donors showed higher generation probabilities than non-shared clonotypes. Only blood was sampled, and tissue TCR repertoires likely differ from those in blood.

A note on this clone: Which antigen it targets is not known. Per-base qualities were not stored, and no clone one base away is much larger.

CD8 naive samples were CD45RO-negative cells positively selected for CCR7, giving a CD45RA+CCR7+ population that excluded TemRA cells. Donors were healthy HIV-negative adults with no recently reported acute infections or vaccinations. Every donor was a Caucasian adult residing in Nashville, Tennessee, USA. Blood was collected by leukapheresis, and PBMCs were isolated by Ficoll-Histopaque density gradient centrifugation and then cryopreserved in liquid nitrogen vapor phase. Analytical flow cytometry was used to check the purity and quantity of every magnetically sorted T cell population. Each sorted fraction had its genomic DNA isolated and then quantified by UV absorbance on a Nanodrop 2000c. Looking up the germline V gene yields CDR1 MDHEN and CDR2 SYDVKM. At the junction V is shortened by 7 bases and J by 0 bases; bases outside the gene matches: 12. From its cysteine to its phenylalanine, the CDR3 spans 17 amino acids. CDR3 DNA is the only sequence kept; it has 51 bases, read in frame from the first base.

Using the deep immunoSEQ assay, TCR CDR3 regions were amplified from genomic DNA by multiplex PCR. Genomic DNA extracted from each cell subset was distributed evenly over all wells of several immunoSEQ 96-well plates, and each plate served as one replicate. For sorted subsets, each replicate PCR was loaded with roughly 0.2 ug genomic DNA, equivalent to 30,000 or so T cell genomes. Purified libraries were measured with a Qubit 3.0 fluorometer, size-checked on a Bioanalyzer 2100, and measured again with the KAPA Library Quantification kit. Every immunoSEQ 96-well plate was sequenced on a separate single-read 150-cycle Illumina NextSeq 550 flow cell. In the authors' own workflow: The immunoSEQ output contained only junctional sequences without quality scores, so filtering could not match that applied to full-length reads. To assign V/J genes and CDR3, sequences were annotated using PyIR, a Python wrapper for IgBLAST v1.9, with IMGT germline references. Any read was removed if the V/J assignment was weak (E-value above 1e-6), the CDR3 was missing, or the read contained stop codons, out-of-frame junctions, or ambiguous translated residues. V3J clonotypes were defined as sequences sharing an identical inferred V gene, J gene, and CDR3 amino acid sequence. Percentage overlap between repertoires was calculated by dividing the number of shared unique clonotypes by the size of the smaller repertoire. Richness of each repertoire was evaluated using RTK rarefaction, the Chao1 estimator, and Recon v2.1 estimates of unobserved clonotypes. OLGA was used to compute generation probabilities for all TCRbeta clonotypes that the gDNA method yielded from a handful of donors. The clones in this table, taken by TCRdb from immuneACCESS, are in-frame only. Not every clone is retained; where verified, under half of the shortfall comes from an unresolved V gene, and the cause of the rest is unknown. V and J calls and clone size come straight from that table; D and trimming were deduced from the DNA. This sample lists about 600,000 clones; 95% were detected once. Jointly, the top ten make up 0.11% of the sample.

The clonotype originates from a woman aged 30 to 39 in good health. The sample consisted of naive CD8+ T cells sorted from blood. Read against the paper, the sample's cell subset or site label means: CD45RA+CCR7+. In this chain, TRBV28 is recombined with TRBJ2-1, and 7 junctional nucleotides match TRBD1. The bases read TGTGCCAGCACCTCTTCGACAGGGCGAAGCTCCTACAATGAGCAGTTCTTC. Its translation is CASTSSTGRSSYNEQFF.